The 29 T cell receptor beta chains below were found in one sample sequenced in a study of blood T cell repertoires in COVID-19. Some clones are missing from TCRdb's copy, which holds only in-frame ones; the method was immunoSEQ multiplex PCR. Here the sample spans about 300,000 clones, around 83% being singletons. Source material: peripheral blood. The receptor source for this set is a woman aged 50 to 65 with acute or convalescent COVID-19.

This sequence joins TRBV7-6 and TRBJ2-5, with 13 bases matching TRBD2. CDR1 and CDR2 (germline): SGHVS, FNYEAQ. The CDR3 consists of 18 residues. Trimming cost V 5 bases and J 4 bases; bases outside gene matches: 13. In DNA, the CDR3 is TGTGCCAGCAGCCCTAGAGGCCGACTAGCGGGAGGAGCAGAGACCCAGTACTTC. It codes for CASSPRGRLAGGAETQYF.

This clone has only one observation. The chain couples TRBV3-1 (or the pseudogene TRBV3-2) to TRBJ1-1; 10 bases match TRBD1. The CDR3 sequence is 12 residues long. The J segment lost 10 bases and the V segment lost 3 bases, leaving 2 bases of the junction unmatched. Germline loops: CDR1 LGHDT, CDR2 YNNKEL (reference sequence). For the CDR3, the DNA is TGTGCCAGCAGCCATGGACAGGGGGGAGCTTTCTTT. It translates to CASSHGQGGAFF.

V is TRBV3-1 (or the pseudogene TRBV3-2) and J is TRBJ1-6; no reliable D call. This CDR3 contains 12 residues. V was shortened by 3 bases and J by 10 bases, with 7 bases between the two germline ends. CDR1 is LGHDT, CDR2 YNNKEL, per germline (reference sequence). The CDR3 spells CASSQVQSPLHF. CDR3 bases: TGTGCCAGCAGCCAGGTTCAGTCACCCCTCCACTTT.

The chain combines TRBV30 with TRBJ2-2; a possible D gene is TRBD1 (5 bases). The V gene lost 2 bases and the J gene lost 4 bases, with 8 bases spanning the gap. Germline CDR1 is GTSNPN and CDR2 is SVGIG (reference sequence). The CDR3 sequence is 13 residues long. This CDR3 reads CAWSPRGTGELFF. The CDR3 nucleotides read TGTGCCTGGAGTCCAAGGGGCACCGGGGAGCTGTTTTTT.

This rearrangement joins TRBV5-6 to TRBJ2-7; D is possibly TRBD2 (5 bases). The CDR3 is 14 amino acids. Deletions cut 0 bases from V and 7 bases from J, with 14 bases between. Germline loops: CDR1 SGHDT, CDR2 YYEEEE. Here the CDR3 reads CASSLAGPSGEQYV. CDR3 nucleotides: TGTGCCAGCAGCTTGGCCGGTCCCTCGGGGGAGCAGTACGTC.

This chain connects TRBV5-1 to TRBJ2-3; D is ambiguous. This CDR3 has 15 amino acids. Trimming shortened V by 3 bases and J by 4 bases, and 15 bases separated the two germline ends. Germline CDR1 is SGHRS and CDR2 is YFSETQ. The CDR3 DNA follows: TGCGCCAGCAGCTCGTCTAGATCAGCATCAGATACGCAGTATTTT. Translated: CASSSSRSASDTQYF. Using reference TRBV5-1 and TRBJ2-3 for the parts outside the CDR3, the full variable domain is KAGVTQTPRYLIKTRGQQVTLSCSPISGHRSVSWYQQTPGQGLQFLFEYFSETQRNKGNFPGRFSGRQFSNSRSEMNVSTLELGDSALYLCASSSSRSASDTQYFGPGTRLTVL.

The CDR3 region has the DNA TGTGCCAGCAGCTTAGTTGGCAGCGCTGCCCATGGCTACACCTTC. Translating it yields CASSLVGSAAHGYTF. The rearrangement joins TRBV7-9 to TRBJ1-2; D unclear. The CDR3 spans 15 residues. The germline gives CDR1 SEHNR, CDR2 FQNEAQ (reference sequence). The V end was cut by 1 base, the J end by 6 bases, with 15 bases between.

V is TRBV6-5 and J is TRBJ2-2; 10 bases map to TRBD2. CDR1 and CDR2 (germline): MNHEY, SVGAGI. V gave up 6 bases and J gave up 7 bases; unmatched junction bases: 5. CDR3 size: 14 residues. The CDR3 DNA reads TGTGCCAGCAGGTCTAGCGGGAGCGTCGGGGAGCTGTTTTTT. Protein: CASRSSGSVGELFF.

The chain uses TRBV20-1 and TRBJ1-5, with 9 positions matching TRBD1. The CDR3 is 18 amino acids. In germline, CDR1 is DFQATT, CDR2 SNEGSKA (reference sequence). V was pared by 3 bases and J by 6 bases, with 18 bases of the junction left unmatched. CDR3: CSASLPGQGGEGSQPQHF. DNA of the CDR3: TGCAGTGCTAGTTTACCGGGACAGGGCGGGGAAGGGAGTCAGCCCCAGCATTTT.

This clone was counted once. The chain recombines TRBV5-4 with TRBJ2-7, with TRBD2 matching over 10 bases. The CDR3 is 15 amino acids. With V trimmed by 4 bases and J by 4 bases, 8 bases remained unmatched. CDR1 SGHNT and CDR2 YYREEE come from the germline V gene (reference sequence). The CDR3 reads CASSGPLTSGYEQYF. DNA of the CDR3: TGTGCCAGCAGCGGACCCTTGACTAGCGGGTACGAGCAGTACTTC.

The rearrangement uses TRBV5-1 and TRBJ1-2; TRBD1 matches 10 bases. Looked up from germline, CDR1 is SGHRS and CDR2 is YFSETQ. The CDR3 has 15 residues. Trimming at V came to 4 bases and at J to 3 bases, leaving 6 bases not matched to a gene. CDR3 in DNA: TGCGCCAGCAGCCAACCGACAGGGGGCGACTATGGCTACACCTTC. It encodes CASSQPTGGDYGYTF.

V is TRBV7-9 and J is TRBJ2-5; D not resolved. This CDR3 is 14 amino acids long. The V end lost 5 bases, the J end lost 0 bases, and 10 bases lay between the germline ends. The germline gives CDR1 SEHNR, CDR2 FQNEAQ (reference sequence). The CDR3: CASSLTTYQETQYF. CDR3 in DNA: TGTGCCAGCAGCCTAACTACGTACCAAGAGACCCAGTACTTC.

V and J are TRBV7-2 and TRBJ1-1; TRBD1 matches 7 bases. This CDR3 comprises 16 residues. The V segment lost 6 bases and the J segment 6 bases; nucleotides outside the gene matches: 16. Looked up from germline, CDR1 is SGHTA and CDR2 is FQGNSA. In nucleotides, the CDR3 is TGTGCCAGCAGAAGACAGGGAACCCTAGGAGAACCTGAAGCTTTCTTT. It codes for CASRRQGTLGEPEAFF.

This clone was seen just once. V gene TRBV4-2 combines with J gene TRBJ2-6, with no clear D. This CDR3 is built from 16 residues. Germline V lookup: CDR1 LGHNA, CDR2 YNFKEQ. Trimming left V 2 bases short and J 2 bases short, with 10 bases between. The DNA of the CDR3 is TGTGCCAGCAGCCAACACACTAAGACTGGGGCCAACGTCCTGACTTTC. It encodes CASSQHTKTGANVLTF.

The chain links TRBV10-3 to TRBJ1-5, with 7 bases identical to TRBD1. The CDR3 sequence is 16 residues long. Germline V gene sequence: CDR1 ENHRY, CDR2 SYGVKD. Trimming cost V 6 bases and J 0 bases; bases outside gene matches: 8. CDR3 loop: CAISSQGGYSNQPQHF. DNA of the CDR3: TGTGCCATCAGCTCGCAGGGGGGATATAGCAATCAGCCCCAGCATTTT.

This clone appeared once. The V and J genes are TRBV27 and TRBJ2-5; 7 positions agree with TRBD2. V shed 6 bases, J shed 3 bases, and the junction held 16 bases outside the gene matches. CDR3 length: 17 amino acids. Germline V gene data show CDR1 as MNHEY and CDR2 as SMNVEV (reference sequence). The CDR3 nucleotides are TGTGCCAGCAGCCCTATTTATTCCAGGGAGGGTGAAGAGACCCAGTACTTC. Translating it yields CASSPIYSREGEETQYF.

The chain employs TRBV18 and TRBJ1-2, with TRBD1 as a possible D gene (6 bases). The germline V gene has CDR1 KGHSH and CDR2 LQKENI. V lost 3 bases to trimming and J lost 8 bases, with 13 bases between them. The CDR3 spans 13 residues. The CDR3 is CASSPDDRFGYTF. The CDR3 bases are TGTGCCAGCTCACCCGACGACAGGTTCGGCTACACCTTC.

Regarding this clone: This CDR3 is missing its conserved last phenylalanine or tryptophan, likely due to a read error. It is unclear where the CDR3 begins or ends on the DNA, so no DNA is shown, and the CDR3 is as TCRdb lists it. The gene calls are TRBV12-5 and TRBJ2-7; the table names TRBD1, a call not compared with the DNA. The CDR3 spans 11 amino acids, including both terminal residues. Germline CDR1 is LGHNT and CDR2 is FRNRAP. The CDR3 here is CASGRGQELYI.

The chain links TRBV14 to TRBJ2-2; 9 nucleotides agree with TRBD2. The length of the CDR3 is 16 residues. Per germline, CDR1 SGHDN and CDR2 FVKESK. The J segment lost 1 base and the V segment lost 4 bases, leaving 4 bases of the junction unmatched. CDR3 sequence (DNA): TGTGCCAGCAGCCGGGTTAGCGGGGGGAACACCGGGGAGCTGTTTTTT. Protein sequence: CASSRVSGGNTGELFF.

J is TRBJ1-5 and V is TRBV27; no clear D gene. Looked up from germline, CDR1 is MNHEY and CDR2 is SMNVEV (reference sequence). CDR3 length equals 13 residues. V gave up 6 bases and J gave up 4 bases, with 10 bases separating them. As DNA, the CDR3 is TGTGCCAGCAGGGTCCAACGGAATCAGCCCCAGCATTTT. It encodes CASRVQRNQPQHF.

This clone was found once. V is TRBV2 and J is TRBJ2-4; 11 bases match TRBD2. The V segment lost 6 bases and the J segment 0 bases; nucleotides outside the gene matches: 4. CDR3 length equals 16 residues. Germline V CDR1 and CDR2: SNHLY, FYNNEI. The DNA of the CDR3 is TGTGCCAGCAGCCGACTAGCGGGGCTAGCCAAAAACATTCAGTACTTC. Amino acids: CASSRLAGLAKNIQYF.

The sample holds many counts of this clone. This rearrangement joins TRBV4-3 to TRBJ2-7; unclear D gene. This CDR3 is built from 13 residues. V was pared by 0 bases and J by 3 bases, with 6 bases between. Germline CDR1 reads LGHNA; CDR2 reads YSLEER. DNA for the CDR3: TGCGCCAGCAGCCAAGATAGTTTCTACGAGCAGTACTTC. As protein: CASSQDSFYEQYF.

V is TRBV19 and J is TRBJ1-1; D may be TRBD1 (6 bases). Germline values: CDR1 LNHDA, CDR2 SQIVND (reference sequence). With 6 bases removed from V and 8 bases from J, the gap between germline ends came to 16 bases. The CDR3 is 13 amino acids. CDR3 sequence (DNA): TGTGCCAGTAGCAATATTACAGGGCCGGAAGCTTTCTTT. Translating it yields CASSNITGPEAFF.

The gene calls are TRBV6-4 and TRBJ1-1; 9 bases align to TRBD1. This CDR3 has 14 amino acids. CDR1 and CDR2 (germline): MRHNA, SNTAGT. J was trimmed by 3 bases and V by 6 bases; bases with no gene match: 5. CDR3 loop: CASRGQGTYTEAFF. CDR3 bases: TGTGCCAGCAGAGGACAGGGGACGTACACTGAAGCTTTCTTT.

This clone was counted a few times. The genes are TRBV7-6 and TRBJ2-5; TRBD2 agrees at 9 bases. This CDR3 spans 18 amino acids. Trimming at V came to 3 bases and at J to 4 bases, leaving 15 bases not matched to a gene. Germline V gene sequence: CDR1 SGHVS, CDR2 FNYEAQ. In DNA, the CDR3 is TGTGCCAGCAGCTTTCTCTGGACTGCTAGCGGGAATGGAGAGACCCAGTACTTC. Residues: CASSFLWTASGNGETQYF.

The chain employs TRBV27 and TRBJ1-6, with no clear D. The CDR3 is made up of 14 amino acids. V shed 2 bases and J shed 9 bases, with 11 bases lying between them. CDR1 and CDR2 from the germline V gene are MNHEY and SMNVEV (reference sequence). The CDR3 DNA follows: TGTGCCAGCAGTTTAGATGTTCGGGGTTCACCCCTCCACTTT. Protein: CASSLDVRGSPLHF.

The V gene is TRBV11-2, the J gene TRBJ2-1; a weak D match, TRBD2 (6 bases). V lost 3 bases and J 14 bases, leaving 14 bases between the germline ends. The CDR3 runs 12 residues. The germline V gene has CDR1 SGHAT and CDR2 FQNNGV. CDR3 in DNA: TGTGCCAGCAGCTTGGTCCGGGGGATGAAGTTCTTC. Translation gives CASSLVRGMKFF.

The chain is built from TRBV30 and TRBJ2-1; TRBD2 aligns across 10 bases. The CDR3 length is 14 residues. In germline, CDR1 is GTSNPN, CDR2 SVGIG (reference sequence). V was clipped by 4 bases and J by 2 bases; unmatched bases: 2. The CDR3, as DNA: TGTGCCTGGACTAGCGGGAGTCCCTACAATGAGCAGTTCTTC. This sequence encodes CAWTSGSPYNEQFF.

The gene calls are TRBV4-1 and TRBJ1-1, with TRBD1 matching over 7 bases. CDR3 size: 18 residues. Germline lookup yields CDR1 MGHRA and CDR2 YSYEKL. V dropped 0 bases and J dropped 5; count of bases not matched to a gene: 15. DNA of the CDR3: TGCGCCAGCAGCCAAGAGACCGCGACAGGGAGCGGTACTACTGAAGCTTTCTTT. Protein product: CASSQETATGSGTTEAFF.